This TCR beta chain emerged from a study of OX40 agonist ivuxolimab in advanced cancers. In the study overall: Partial responses were achieved by three patients, one with hepatocellular carcinoma and two with cutaneous melanoma.

Trimming at V came to 5 bases and at J to 4 bases, leaving 7 bases not matched to a gene. The CDR3 has 15 residues. Germline V gives CDR1 MGHRA, CDR2 YSYEKL. Method: immunoSEQ multiplex PCR; TCRdb's copy keeps in-frame clones and lacks some. The table has 35,000 to 45,000 clones, 70% to 80% seen once; the top ten hold roughly an eighth. On this clone itself: Its matching antigen is unknown.

It was autoimmune disease history or systemic immunosuppression that excluded patients. Findings and limits, study-wide: Compared with CD4+, CD8+ T cells on average had more expanded clones. Several nonresponders also turned out to have low normalized T-cell clonal expansion.

The source of this sequence is an adult with an advanced solid tumor such as melanoma, head and neck, liver or kidney cancer. This specimen was CD4+ or CD8+ T cells sorted from blood, taken in a trial of the OX40 agonist ivuxolimab. This sequence joins TRBV4-1 and TRBJ1-4, with 7 bases identical to TRBD1. The CDR3 bases are TGCGCCAGCAGCTCCCGGGACAGATTTAATGAAAAACTGTTTTTT. Its protein product is CASSSRDRFNEKLFF.